The 32 T cell receptor beta chains below all came from one sample that was sequenced in a study of cytomegalovirus exposure and HLA in healthy donors. PCR used 60 Vbeta primers and 13 Jbeta primers. Generated by immunoSEQ multiplex PCR, the TCRdb table keeps only in-frame clones and is missing some. This table lists about 75,000 clones. The sequenced sample consisted of PBMCs. The receptors were sampled from a man between 18 and 35 years old in good health and CMV-seropositive.

This chain joins TRBV7-6 and TRBJ2-7; the match to TRBD1 covers 9 bases. Per germline, CDR1 SGHVS and CDR2 FNYEAQ. CDR3 length: 15 residues. Trimming removed 5 bases from V and 2 bases from J; junction bases left unmatched: 7. The chain's CDR3 is CASSPGTGWAYEQYF. As DNA, the CDR3 is TGTGCCAGCAGCCCGGGGACAGGGTGGGCCTACGAGCAGTACTTC.

About this clone itself: At one boundary the junction diverges from the germline segment, which might be a read error. The V gene is TRBV29-1, the J gene TRBJ1-2, with TRBD1 as a possible D gene (6 bases). Germline V gene sequence: CDR1 SQVTM, CDR2 ANQGSEA. This CDR3 spans 15 amino acids. CDR3 in DNA: TGCAGCGTTGAAGATCAGGGGCGAATACCCTATGACTACACCTTC. Translated: CSVEDQGRIPYDYTF.

The chain carries TRBV7-3 and TRBJ2-1, with D maybe TRBD1 (6 bases). Trimming shortened V by 1 base and J by 16 bases, and 17 bases separated the two germline ends. The germline CDR1 and CDR2 sequences are SGHTA and FQGTGA. This CDR3 has 13 residues. The DNA of the CDR3 is TGTGCCAGCAGCTTAAACTCGGGACACCGTAGTTTCTTC. Translating gives CASSLNSGHRSFF.

The V gene is TRBV9, the J gene TRBJ2-3; D call uncertain. Trimming shortened V by 2 bases and J by 0 bases, and 13 bases separated the two germline ends. The CDR3 covers 16 residues. The germline V gene encodes CDR1 SGDLS and CDR2 YYNGEE. The DNA of the CDR3 is TGTGCCAGCAGCGTTGACTTATATTATAGCACAGATACGCAGTATTTT. This encodes CASSVDLYYSTDTQYF.

This rearrangement joins TRBV2 to TRBJ2-7, with 9 positions matching TRBD2. The germline gives CDR1 SNHLY, CDR2 FYNNEI. The V gene end was trimmed by 3 bases and the J gene end by 3 bases; junction bases not matched to a gene: 6. The CDR3 has 15 residues. The CDR3 reads CASSDPSGVVYEQYF. The CDR3 DNA is TGTGCCAGCAGTGATCCTAGCGGGGTGGTCTACGAGCAGTACTTC. The whole variable domain, filled in from reference TRBV2 and TRBJ2-7, reads EPEVTQTPSHQVTQMGQEVILRCVPISNHLYFYWYRQILGQKVEFLVSFYNNEISEKSEIFDDQFSVERPDGSNFTLKIRSTKLEDSAMYFCASSDPSGVVYEQYFGPGTRLTVT.

To note about this clone: Distinct nucleotide sequences in the sample also encode this CDR3. The V gene is TRBV7-2, the J gene TRBJ2-7; possible D gene TRBD1, 6 bases. Germline assignment: CDR1 SGHTA and CDR2 FQGNSA. The ends were cut back, 2 bases at V and 1 base at J, with 6 bases in the middle. This CDR3 is built from 13 residues. The CDR3 nucleotides are TGTGCCAGCAGCTTAAGGGGGTCCTACGAGCAGTACTTC. Encoded protein: CASSLRGSYEQYF.

This chain joins TRBV19 and TRBJ2-2; the match to TRBD1 covers 7 bases. This CDR3 has 13 residues. After removal of 10 bases from V and 7 bases from J, the junction contained 9 bases not matched to a gene. CDR1 is LNHDA and CDR2 is SQIVND in the germline V gene (reference sequence). The CDR3 reads CATAQGLGGELFF. The CDR3 DNA sequence: TGTGCCACCGCACAGGGGTTAGGCGGGGAGCTGTTTTTT.

The genes are TRBV4-1 and TRBJ2-5; weak D call: TRBD2 (6 bases). The CDR3 spans 16 residues. The germline V and J ends were trimmed by 5 bases and 2 bases, with 18 bases remaining between them. CDR1 and CDR2 from the germline V gene are MGHRA and YSYEKL. The CDR3 loop is CASSASAGLLQETQYF. For the CDR3, the DNA is TGCGCCAGCAGCGCCTCGGCGGGACTCCTTCAAGAGACCCAGTACTTC.

The chain combines TRBV15 with TRBJ2-3; D perhaps matches TRBD2 (7 bases). Germline V gene data show CDR1 as LNHNV and CDR2 as YYDKDF (reference sequence). The CDR3 extends over 13 amino acids. V lost 7 bases and J 9 bases, leaving 17 bases between the germline ends. The CDR3 sequence: CATTPRGDYTQYF. For the CDR3, the DNA is TGTGCCACCACCCCGAGGGGGGACTACACGCAGTATTTT.

The rearrangement joins TRBV5-6 to TRBJ2-1; 10 bases are a match to TRBD2. This CDR3 has 15 residues. V gave up 0 bases and J gave up 5 bases; unmatched junction bases: 2. Germline CDR1 and CDR2: SGHDT and YYEEEE. The CDR3 coding sequence is TGTGCCAGCAGCTTGGTAGCGGGGGGCCACAATGAGCAGTTCTTC. Residues: CASSLVAGGHNEQFF.

The chain carries TRBV10-2 and TRBJ1-4; TRBD1 matches 9 bases. Germline lookup yields CDR1 WSHSY and CDR2 SAAADI. This CDR3 contains 15 residues. With V trimmed by 8 bases and J by 8 bases, 12 bases remained unmatched. In DNA, the CDR3 is TGCGCCAGCGCCTGGACGGGACAGGGAGGGGAAAAACTGTTTTTT. Residues: CASAWTGQGGEKLFF.

CDR3: CASSSETGSYEQYF. The DNA for the CDR3 is TGTGCCAGCTCATCGGAAACGGGCTCCTACGAGCAGTACTTC. The chain combines TRBV18 with TRBJ2-7; D is uncertain. The CDR3 has 14 residues. The germline CDR1 and CDR2 sequences are KGHSH and LQKENI. The V end was cut by 5 bases, the J end by 0 bases, with 11 bases between. Full variable domain (missing parts from reference TRBV18 and TRBJ2-7): NAGVMQNPRHLVRRRGQEARLRCSPMKGHSHVYWYRQLPEEGLKFMVYLQKENIIDESGMPKERFSAEFPKEGPSILRIQQVVRGDSAAYFCASSSETGSYEQYFGPGTRLTVT.

V gene TRBV5-1 combines with J gene TRBJ2-2; 11 nucleotides match TRBD1. Per germline, CDR1 SGHRS and CDR2 YFSETQ. J gave up 8 bases and V 5 bases, and 11 bases lay outside the gene matches. This CDR3 has 16 amino acids. The CDR3 region is CASRSAGTGGTGELFF. CDR3 in DNA: TGCGCCAGCAGATCCGCCGGGACAGGGGGTACAGGGGAGCTGTTTTTT.

This chain joins TRBV4-1 and TRBJ2-7; 9 bases agree with TRBD1. The CDR3 contains 14 residues. The germline V gene encodes CDR1 MGHRA and CDR2 YSYEKL. The J segment lost 5 bases and the V segment lost 1 base, leaving 3 bases of the junction unmatched. CDR3 nucleotides: TGCGCCAGCAGCCAAGGGGACAGGGCGAACGAGCAGTACTTC. It translates to CASSQGDRANEQYF.

The chain combines TRBV15 with TRBJ1-4; 7 bases map to TRBD1. V trimming: 6 bases; J trimming: 3 bases; junction bases outside the gene matches: 4. CDR3 length equals 14 residues. CDR1 is LNHNV, CDR2 YYDKDF, per germline (reference sequence). The CDR3 sequence is CATSTGDSNEKLFF. As DNA, the CDR3 is TGTGCCACCAGTACAGGGGATTCTAATGAAAAACTGTTTTTT.

The chain couples TRBV6-5 to TRBJ1-2, with D maybe TRBD1 (6 bases). The CDR3 consists of 12 residues. CDR1 and CDR2 (germline): MNHEY, SVGAGI. With 6 bases removed from V and 6 bases from J, the gap between germline ends came to 11 bases. The CDR3 DNA is TGTGCCAGCAGGTCGGACAGAGATGGCTACACCTTC. It encodes CASRSDRDGYTF.

The chain carries TRBV4-1 and TRBJ1-1; maybe TRBD1 (6 bases). Trimming took 1 base from V and 0 from J, leaving 9 bases between them. Germline CDR1 is MGHRA and CDR2 is YSYEKL. The CDR3 is 15 amino acids. The CDR3 coding sequence is TGCGCCAGCAGCCAAGTTGGGGGCATGAACACTGAAGCTTTCTTT. Translating it yields CASSQVGGMNTEAFF.

The chain has TRBV2 and TRBJ2-7, with 8 bases aligning to TRBD1. The trim removed 8 bases at V and 6 bases at J, leaving 12 bases unmatched. The length of the CDR3 is 14 residues. The germline gives CDR1 SNHLY, CDR2 FYNNEI. Here the CDR3 reads CASDGPGQASEQYF. For the CDR3, the DNA is TGTGCCAGCGACGGCCCGGGACAGGCAAGCGAGCAGTACTTC.

The chain is built from TRBV4-1 and TRBJ2-7; D is unclear. CDR3 length equals 16 residues. Between the trimmed V and J ends, which lost 0 bases and 3 bases, there was a span of 15 bases. The V gene's germline CDR1 is MGHRA and CDR2 YSYEKL. The CDR3 DNA is TGCGCCAGCAGCCAAGATACCGCGACTGAGTACTACGAGCAGTACTTC. Encoded protein: CASSQDTATEYYEQYF.

The chain carries TRBV4-1 and TRBJ2-7; no clear D. Germline V gives CDR1 MGHRA, CDR2 YSYEKL. The V gene lost 4 bases and the J gene lost 1 base, with 11 bases spanning the gap. The CDR3 covers 14 residues. The CDR3 DNA follows: TGCGCCAGCAGCCGAGCCGACGGGTCCTACGAGCAGTACTTC. Amino acids: CASSRADGSYEQYF.

Worth noting for this clone: The sample carries other DNA sequences with the same CDR3. The chain is built from TRBV5-1 and TRBJ1-1; D gene unclear. The CDR3 is 15 residues long. Looked up from germline, CDR1 is SGHRS and CDR2 is YFSETQ. V lost 0 bases, J lost 5 bases, and 14 bases lay in between. CDR3 protein: CASSLEKVPGTEAFF. The CDR3 region has the DNA TGCGCCAGCAGCTTGGAAAAGGTTCCGGGGACTGAAGCTTTCTTT.

This clone registers medium-sized by frequency. The J gene is TRBJ2-1, the V gene TRBV5-1, with a possible D match to TRBD1 (6 bases). Germline CDR1 SGHRS, CDR2 YFSETQ. V was shortened by 3 bases and J by 7 bases, with 11 bases between the two germline ends. This CDR3 comprises 13 residues. CDR3 region: CASSSLGGNEQFF. CDR3 bases: TGCGCCAGCAGCTCGTTAGGGGGTAATGAGCAGTTCTTC.

As concerns this clone: Relative to the germline gene, one junction end is altered; a read error may explain this. V gene TRBV28 combines with J gene TRBJ2-7, with TRBD2 as a possible D gene (6 bases). Germline V gives CDR1 MDHEN, CDR2 SYDVKM. The CDR3 spans 15 residues. This chain's CDR3 is CASRGGPAVTYEQSF. The CDR3 DNA reads as TGTGCCAGCAGGGGGGGACCAGCGGTTACCTACGAGCAGTCCTTC.

Here the CDR3 reads CASSLKVQGYITEAFF. The CDR3 DNA follows: TGTGCCAGCAGCTTAAAAGTACAGGGGTACATCACTGAAGCTTTCTTT. The V and J genes are TRBV5-6 and TRBJ1-1, with 7 bases identical to TRBD1. The germline V gene encodes CDR1 SGHDT and CDR2 YYEEEE. This CDR3 has 16 residues. The junction had 11 bases not matched to a gene; V was cut back by 2 bases and J by 4 bases.

This chain joins TRBV4-1 and TRBJ2-2, with TRBD2 matching 9 bases. This CDR3 region has 18 residues. The trim removed 0 bases at V and 5 bases at J, leaving 10 bases unmatched. Germline values: CDR1 MGHRA, CDR2 YSYEKL. The CDR3 sequence: CASSQDLFGLAGTGELFF. DNA for the CDR3: TGCGCCAGCAGCCAAGATTTGTTCGGGCTAGCGGGGACCGGGGAGCTGTTTTTT.

The chain combines TRBV10-2 with TRBJ2-1; 10 bases agree with TRBD1. The CDR3 spans 16 residues. CDR1 and CDR2 from the germline V gene are WSHSY and SAAADI. The V segment lost 4 bases and the J segment 10 bases; nucleotides outside the gene matches: 13. CDR3 region: CASSGGLRTGGEEQFF. The DNA of the CDR3 is TGCGCCAGCAGTGGGGGCCTAAGGACAGGGGGAGAAGAGCAGTTCTTC.

The gene calls are TRBV27 and TRBJ2-1, with D uncertain. With 3 bases removed from V and 6 bases from J, the gap between germline ends came to 15 bases. Germline V gives CDR1 MNHEY, CDR2 SMNVEV (reference sequence). This CDR3 is 15 amino acids long. The CDR3 reads CASSFVANMFNEQFF. In nucleotides, the CDR3 is TGTGCCAGCAGTTTCGTAGCCAATATGTTCAATGAGCAGTTCTTC.

The rearrangement links TRBV5-8 to TRBJ1-1; no clear D. Trimming cost V 6 bases and J 3 bases, with 12 bases left between them. This CDR3 has 13 amino acids. In germline, CDR1 is SGHTS, CDR2 YDEGEE. The CDR3 here is CASNFGDYTEAFF. The CDR3 region has the DNA TGTGCCAGCAACTTCGGGGATTACACTGAAGCTTTCTTT. The full variable domain, rest sourced from reference TRBV5-8 and TRBJ1-1, is EAGVTQSPTHLIKTRGQQATLRCSPISGHTSVYWYQQALGLGLQFLLWYDEGEERNRGNFPPRFSGRQFPNYSSELNVNALELEDSALYLCASNFGDYTEAFFGQGTRLTVV.

The J gene is TRBJ2-5, the V gene TRBV7-9, with 8 nucleotides matching TRBD1. Judging by the DNA end, TRBJ2-7 fits better; the J call may be wrong. Germline-derived CDR1 and CDR2 are SEHNR and FQNEAQ (reference sequence). The CDR3 length is 14 residues. The CDR3 region has the DNA TGTGCCAGCAGTTTTCCAGGGGGCGGAAACGAGCAGTACTTC. Its translation: CASSFPGGGNEQYF.

J is TRBJ1-5 and V is TRBV5-6, with D hard to call. Trimming pared 1 base from V and 0 bases from J, leaving 14 bases between. The CDR3 sequence is 17 residues long. Germline V lookup: CDR1 SGHDT, CDR2 YYEEEE. DNA for the CDR3: TGTGCCAGCAGCTTGTTTGAGAGGCGATATAGCAATCAGCCCCAGCATTTT. Translating it yields CASSLFERRYSNQPQHF.

The chain is built from TRBV14 and TRBJ1-2; D is uncertain. This CDR3 is built from 15 residues. The germline V gene encodes CDR1 SGHDN and CDR2 FVKESK. The V end lost 1 base, the J end lost 3 bases, and 12 bases lay between the germline ends. Here the CDR3 DNA reads TGTGCCAGCAGCCAAGGGCTCGGGGAATACTATGGCTACACCTTC. Its protein product is CASSQGLGEYYGYTF.

The chain recombines TRBV5-1 with TRBJ2-7, with 10 bases that match TRBD1. Germline V gene sequence: CDR1 SGHRS, CDR2 YFSETQ. Losses at the gene ends were 0 bases for V and 1 base for J; bases not matched to a gene: 10. The CDR3 extends over 18 amino acids. CDR3 region: CASSLENTGQGLSYEQYF. The CDR3, as DNA: TGCGCCAGCAGCTTGGAAAATACGGGACAGGGGCTTTCCTACGAGCAGTACTTC.